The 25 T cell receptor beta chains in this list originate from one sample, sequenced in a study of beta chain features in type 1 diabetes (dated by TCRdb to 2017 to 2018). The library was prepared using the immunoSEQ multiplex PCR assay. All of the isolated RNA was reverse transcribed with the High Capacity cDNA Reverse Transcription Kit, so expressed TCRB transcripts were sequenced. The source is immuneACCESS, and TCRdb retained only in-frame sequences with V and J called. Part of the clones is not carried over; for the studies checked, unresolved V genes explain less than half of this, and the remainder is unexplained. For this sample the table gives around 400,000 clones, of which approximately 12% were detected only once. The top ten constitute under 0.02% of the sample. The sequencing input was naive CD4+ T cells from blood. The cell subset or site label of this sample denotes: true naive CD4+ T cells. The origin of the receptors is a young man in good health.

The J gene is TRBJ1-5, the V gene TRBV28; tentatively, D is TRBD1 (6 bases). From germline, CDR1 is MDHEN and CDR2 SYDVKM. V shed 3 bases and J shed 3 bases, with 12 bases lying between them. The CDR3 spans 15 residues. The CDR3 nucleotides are TGTGCCAGCAGTTTCGGGGGGCAACCCAATCAGCCCCAGCATTTT. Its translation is CASSFGGQPNQPQHF.

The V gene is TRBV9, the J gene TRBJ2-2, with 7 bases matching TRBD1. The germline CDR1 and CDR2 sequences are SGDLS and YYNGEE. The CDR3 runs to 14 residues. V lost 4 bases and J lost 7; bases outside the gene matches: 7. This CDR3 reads CASSRGQAGGELFF. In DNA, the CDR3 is TGTGCCAGCAGCCGTGGACAGGCGGGCGGGGAGCTGTTTTTT.

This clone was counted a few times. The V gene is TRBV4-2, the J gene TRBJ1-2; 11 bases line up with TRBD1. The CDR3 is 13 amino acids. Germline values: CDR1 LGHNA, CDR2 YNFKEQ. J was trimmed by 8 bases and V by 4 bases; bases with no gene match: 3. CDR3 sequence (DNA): TGTGCCAGCAGCCCGGGACAGGGGGAGGGCTACACCTTC. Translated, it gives CASSPGQGEGYTF.

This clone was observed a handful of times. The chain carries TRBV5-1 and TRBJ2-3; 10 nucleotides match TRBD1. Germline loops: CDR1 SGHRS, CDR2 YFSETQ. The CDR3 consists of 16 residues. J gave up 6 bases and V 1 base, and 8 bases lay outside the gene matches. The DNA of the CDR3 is TGCGCCAGCAGCTTGAACCGGGACAGGGGCTCCGATACGCAGTATTTT. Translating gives CASSLNRDRGSDTQYF.

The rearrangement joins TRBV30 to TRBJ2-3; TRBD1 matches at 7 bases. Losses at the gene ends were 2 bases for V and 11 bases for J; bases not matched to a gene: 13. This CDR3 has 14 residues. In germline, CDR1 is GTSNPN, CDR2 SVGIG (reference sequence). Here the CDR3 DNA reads TGTGCCTGGAGTTTAGGGACAGCCTGGAGGTGGCAGTATTTT. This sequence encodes CAWSLGTAWRWQYF. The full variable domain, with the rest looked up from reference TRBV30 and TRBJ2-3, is SQTIHQWPATLVQPVGSPLSLECTVEGTSNPNLYWYRQAAGRGLQLLFYSVGIGQISSEVPQNLSASRPQDRQFILSSKKLLLSDSGFYLCAWSLGTAWRWQYFGPGTRLTVL.

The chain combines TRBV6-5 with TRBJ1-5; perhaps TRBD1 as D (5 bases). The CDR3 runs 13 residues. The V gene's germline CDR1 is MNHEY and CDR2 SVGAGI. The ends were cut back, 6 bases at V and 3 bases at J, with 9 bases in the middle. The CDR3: CASRRGSNQPQHF. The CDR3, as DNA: TGTGCCAGCAGAAGGGGTTCCAATCAGCCCCAGCATTTT.

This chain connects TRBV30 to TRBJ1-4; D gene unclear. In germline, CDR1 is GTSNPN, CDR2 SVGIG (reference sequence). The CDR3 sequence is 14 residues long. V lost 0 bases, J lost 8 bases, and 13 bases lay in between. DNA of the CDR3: TGTGCCTGGAGTGTACACCCTAGCCGCGAAAAACTGTTTTTT. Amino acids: CAWSVHPSREKLFF.

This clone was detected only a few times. This CDR3 reads CASSMDRGYEQYF. The DNA for the CDR3 is TGTGCCAGCTCCATGGACAGAGGCTACGAGCAGTACTTC. The chain has TRBV28 and TRBJ2-7, with D possibly TRBD1 on 6 matching bases. Germline V CDR1 and CDR2: MDHEN, SYDVKM. This CDR3 comprises 13 residues. Trimming pared 8 bases from V and 3 bases from J, leaving 14 bases between.

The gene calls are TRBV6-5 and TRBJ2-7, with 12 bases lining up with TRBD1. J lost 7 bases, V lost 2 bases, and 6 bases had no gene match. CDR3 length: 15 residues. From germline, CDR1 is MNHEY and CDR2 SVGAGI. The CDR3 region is CASSYGDRGLSEQYF. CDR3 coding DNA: TGTGCCAGCAGTTACGGGGACAGGGGGCTTTCGGAGCAGTACTTC.

Written as DNA, the CDR3 is TGTGCCTGGAGTGTTGGTTCAGGGGCAAGAGGCTACACCTTC. Residues: CAWSVGSGARGYTF. The chain links TRBV30 to TRBJ1-2; possible D gene TRBD1, 6 bases. This CDR3 contains 14 residues. The germline CDR1 and CDR2 sequences are GTSNPN and SVGIG (reference sequence). V lost 0 bases and J 8 bases, leaving 16 bases between the germline ends.

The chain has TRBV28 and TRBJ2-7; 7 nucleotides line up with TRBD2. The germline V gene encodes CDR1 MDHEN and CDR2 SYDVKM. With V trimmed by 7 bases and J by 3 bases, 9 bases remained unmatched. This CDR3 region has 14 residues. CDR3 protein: CASNTRGVIYEQYF. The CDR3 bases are TGTGCCAGCAATACTCGGGGGGTTATCTACGAGCAGTACTTC.

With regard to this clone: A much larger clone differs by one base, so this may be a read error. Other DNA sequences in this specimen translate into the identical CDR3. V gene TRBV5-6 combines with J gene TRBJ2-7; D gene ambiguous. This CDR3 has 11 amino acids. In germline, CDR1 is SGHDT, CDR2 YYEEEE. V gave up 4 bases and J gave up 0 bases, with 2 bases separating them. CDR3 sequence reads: CASSRSYEQYF. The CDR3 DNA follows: TGTGCCAGCAGCCGCTCCTACGAGCAGTACTTC.

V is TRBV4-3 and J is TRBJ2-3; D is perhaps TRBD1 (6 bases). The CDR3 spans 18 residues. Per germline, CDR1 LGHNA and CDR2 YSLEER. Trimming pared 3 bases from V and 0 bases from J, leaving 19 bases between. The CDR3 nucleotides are TGCGCCAGCAGCCAGGCCCACAGGGTGAGAACTAGCACAGATACGCAGTATTTT. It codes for CASSQAHRVRTSTDTQYF.

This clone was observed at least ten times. CDR3 in amino acids: CASNSGIGVQYF. The CDR3 DNA sequence: TGTGCCAGCAACTCCGGGATCGGTGTGCAGTACTTC. This chain links TRBV28 with TRBJ2-7; maybe TRBD2 (5 bases). CDR1 and CDR2 from the germline V gene are MDHEN and SYDVKM. The V end was cut by 7 bases, the J end by 9 bases, with 16 bases between. This CDR3 has 12 amino acids.

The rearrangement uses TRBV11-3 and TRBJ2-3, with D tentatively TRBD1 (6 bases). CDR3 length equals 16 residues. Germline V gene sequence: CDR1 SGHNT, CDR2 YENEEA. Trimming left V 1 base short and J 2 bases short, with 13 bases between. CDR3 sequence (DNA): TGTGCCAGCAGCTTAGCCGCAGGGGCCAACACAGATACGCAGTATTTT. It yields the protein CASSLAAGANTDTQYF. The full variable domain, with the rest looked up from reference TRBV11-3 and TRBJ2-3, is EAGVVQSPRYKIIEKKQPVAFWCNPISGHNTLYWYLQNLGQGPELLIRYENEEAVDDSQLPKDRFSAERLKGVDSTLKIQPAELGDSAVYLCASSLAAGANTDTQYFGPGTRLTVL.

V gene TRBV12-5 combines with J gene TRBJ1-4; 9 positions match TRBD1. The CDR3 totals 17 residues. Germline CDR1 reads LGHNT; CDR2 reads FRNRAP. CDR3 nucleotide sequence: TGTGCCAACAGCTGGGACAGGGCATCTGCAACTAATGAAAAACTGTTTTTT. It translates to CANSWDRASATNEKLFF.

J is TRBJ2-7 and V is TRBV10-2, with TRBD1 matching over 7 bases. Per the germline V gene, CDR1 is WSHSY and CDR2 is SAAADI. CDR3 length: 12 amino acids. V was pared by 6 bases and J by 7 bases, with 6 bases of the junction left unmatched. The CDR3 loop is CASRDRAGEQYF. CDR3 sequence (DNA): TGCGCCAGCAGAGACAGGGCTGGGGAGCAGTACTTC.

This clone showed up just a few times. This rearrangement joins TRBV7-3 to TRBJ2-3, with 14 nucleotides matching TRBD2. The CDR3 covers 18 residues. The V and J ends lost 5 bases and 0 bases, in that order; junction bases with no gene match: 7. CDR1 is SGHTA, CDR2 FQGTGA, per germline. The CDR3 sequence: CASSPSGLAGGSTDTQYF. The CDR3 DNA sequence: TGTGCCAGCAGCCCTTCTGGACTAGCGGGAGGCAGCACAGATACGCAGTATTTT.

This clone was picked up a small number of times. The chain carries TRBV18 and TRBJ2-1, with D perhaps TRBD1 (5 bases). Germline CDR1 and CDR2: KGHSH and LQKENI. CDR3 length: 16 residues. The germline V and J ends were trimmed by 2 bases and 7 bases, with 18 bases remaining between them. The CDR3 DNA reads TGTGCCAGCTCACCATTCTTCCCAGGGAAGGGGAATGAGCAGTTCTTC. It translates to CASSPFFPGKGNEQFF.

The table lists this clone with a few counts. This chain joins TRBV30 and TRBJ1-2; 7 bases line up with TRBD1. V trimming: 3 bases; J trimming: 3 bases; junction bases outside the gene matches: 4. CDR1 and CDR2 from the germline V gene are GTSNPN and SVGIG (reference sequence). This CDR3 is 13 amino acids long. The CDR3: CAWSLRGDYGYTF. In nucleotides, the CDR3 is TGTGCCTGGAGCCTCAGGGGGGACTATGGCTACACCTTC.

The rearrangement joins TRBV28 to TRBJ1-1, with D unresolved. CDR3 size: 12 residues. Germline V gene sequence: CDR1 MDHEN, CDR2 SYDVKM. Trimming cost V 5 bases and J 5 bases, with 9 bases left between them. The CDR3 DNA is TGTGCCAGCAGTCTCGGGTGGACTGAAGCTTTCTTT. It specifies CASSLGWTEAFF.

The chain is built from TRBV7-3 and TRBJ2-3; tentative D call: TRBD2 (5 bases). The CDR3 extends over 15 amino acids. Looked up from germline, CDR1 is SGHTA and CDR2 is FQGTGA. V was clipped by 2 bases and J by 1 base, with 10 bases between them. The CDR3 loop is CASSLGGQRTDTQYF. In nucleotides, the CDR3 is TGTGCCAGCAGCTTAGGCGGGCAGCGCACAGATACGCAGTATTTT.

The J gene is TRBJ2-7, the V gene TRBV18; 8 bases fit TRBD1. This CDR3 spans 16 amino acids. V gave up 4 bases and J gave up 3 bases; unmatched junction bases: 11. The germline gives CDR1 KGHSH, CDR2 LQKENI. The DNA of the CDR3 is TGTGCCAGCTCACGCGAGCCCGGGACAGGACGCTACGAGCAGTACTTC. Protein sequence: CASSREPGTGRYEQYF.

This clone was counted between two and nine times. Written as DNA, the CDR3 is TGCAGCGTTGAAGAAGCTGGGCTTGGGGAGACCCAGTACTTC. It is translated as CSVEEAGLGETQYF. The chain recombines TRBV29-1 with TRBJ2-5, with D unresolved. Trimming took off 0 bases at V and 5 bases at J, with 13 bases between the two ends. This CDR3 is built from 14 residues. Germline V gene data show CDR1 as SQVTM and CDR2 as ANQGSEA.

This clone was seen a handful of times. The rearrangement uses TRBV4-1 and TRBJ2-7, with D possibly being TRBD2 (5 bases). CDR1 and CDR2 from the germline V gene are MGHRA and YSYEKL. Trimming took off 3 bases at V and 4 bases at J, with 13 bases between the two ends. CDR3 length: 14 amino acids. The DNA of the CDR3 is TGCGCCAGCAGCCAGATGCGTCTAGCTTACGAGCAGTACTTC. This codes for CASSQMRLAYEQYF.